The sequence of this T cell receptor beta chain was determined in a study of cytomegalovirus exposure and HLA in healthy donors. Researchers ran the PCR with 60 Vbeta and 13 Jbeta primers. The data were produced by immunoSEQ multiplex PCR, yet TCRdb's version contains in-frame clones alone and is incomplete. The data contain about 130,000 clones, over 75% of them singletons. CDR3 size: 17 residues. From germline, CDR1 is SGHRS and CDR2 YFSETQ. The V segment lost 4 bases and the J segment 6 bases; nucleotides outside the gene matches: 10. As regards this clone: The antigen is unknown.

General study findings and limits: With DRB1 most and HLA-C fewest, TCR association rates differed between HLA loci in a later analysis.

This receptor was taken from a man in his forties or fifties in good health and CMV-seronegative. The V call is TRBV5-1, the J call TRBJ2-2; 12 bases align to TRBD1. Sequencing input: PBMCs. The CDR3 is CASSPYWDRGQAGELFF. The CDR3 region has the DNA TGCGCCAGCAGCCCATACTGGGACAGGGGGCAGGCCGGGGAGCTGTTTTTT.